The 3 T cell receptor beta chains below all came from one sample that was sequenced in a study of blood T cell repertoires in COVID-19. Some clones are missing from TCRdb's copy, which holds only in-frame ones; the method was immunoSEQ multiplex PCR. Here the sample spans 390,000 or so clones, less than 90% being singletons. Sequenced sample: PBMCs or T cells enriched from blood (not recorded which). The receptors here all came from a woman aged 50 to 60 who had recovered from COVID-19.

The CDR3 sequence is CASSLQVWAHSGANVLTF. The CDR3 nucleotides are TGTGCCAGCAGTTTGCAAGTCTGGGCCCATTCTGGGGCCAACGTCCTGACTTTC. This rearrangement joins TRBV27 to TRBJ2-6; D is uncertain. V dropped 3 bases and J dropped 1 base, with 16 bases sitting between them. The CDR3 runs to 18 residues. Germline loops: CDR1 MNHEY, CDR2 SMNVEV (reference sequence).

The V and J genes are TRBV6-6 and TRBJ2-7; maybe TRBD2 (6 bases). V lost 10 bases and J lost 2, with 9 bases in between. This CDR3 spans 11 amino acids. CDR1 and CDR2 (germline): MNHNY, SVGAGI (reference sequence). The CDR3 DNA reads as TGTGCCACTCGCGGGGCCTACGAGCAGTACTTC. Protein sequence: CATRGAYEQYF.

This chain uses TRBV6-6 with TRBJ1-3, with TRBD1 identical over 8 bases. The J segment lost 0 bases and the V segment lost 6 bases, leaving 7 bases of the junction unmatched. Looked up from germline, CDR1 is MNHNY and CDR2 is SVGAGI (reference sequence). The CDR3 runs to 16 residues. The CDR3 DNA reads TGTGCCAGCAGCGCAGGGGGCCTTATCTCTGGAAACACCATATATTTT. Translating it yields CASSAGGLISGNTIYF.